The present T cell receptor (beta chain) was sequenced within a study of shared clonotypes between healthy human individuals. As for this clone: Its antigen remains unknown.

Sorted-subset replicate PCR reactions were performed with approximately 180 ng DNA, corresponding to 25,000 to 35,000 T cell genomes. Only in-frame clones appear in the TCRdb table, and some are missing; sequencing was by immunoSEQ multiplex PCR. The sample lists roughly 2,000,000 clones, approximately 94% seen once, with around 1% in the top ten. Positive CCR7 selection of CD45RO-negative cells yielded the naive CD8 cells, and terminally differentiated effector memory CD45RA+ cells were excluded. The donors, all of them Caucasian adults, lived in Nashville, Tennessee. The CDR3 length is 15 residues. In germline, CDR1 is SGHRS, CDR2 YFSETQ. Trimming at V came to 0 bases and at J to 3 bases, leaving 5 bases not matched to a gene. Study-wide results and limits: Compared with memory subsets, naive subsets generally had larger estimated richness. Compared with clonotypes that all four donors shared, non-shared clonotypes had lower generation probabilities.

This rearrangement joins TRBV5-1 to TRBJ2-7; 8 positions match TRBD1. The sample consisted of naive CD8+ T cells sorted from blood. This receptor was identified in a man between 18 and 35 years old in good health. CDR3 coding DNA: TGCGCCAGCAGCTTGGGTCTGGGGACAGGCTACGAGCAGTACTTC. It codes for CASSLGLGTGYEQYF.